Following are 25 T cell receptor beta chains from one sample sequenced in a study of control samples from healthy donors and cancer patients. Profiled with immunoSEQ multiplex PCR; TCRdb holds only in-frame clones, not every one. The repertoire holds some 100,000 clones, more than 85% seen once, with 18% in the top ten. The sample consisted of blood. The receptors stem from a woman aged 50 to 65 in good health.

The J gene is TRBJ2-3, the V gene TRBV19; no reliable D call. This CDR3 region has 11 residues. Between the trimmed V and J ends, which lost 3 bases and 2 bases, there was a span of 0 bases. The germline CDR1 and CDR2 sequences are LNHDA and SQIVND (reference sequence). CDR3 DNA sequence: TGTGCCAGTAGTATCACAGATACGCAGTATTTT. Residues: CASSITDTQYF. The full variable domain, completed using reference TRBV19 and TRBJ2-3, is DGGITQSPKYLFRKEGQNVTLSCEQNLNHDAMYWYRQDPGQGLRLIYYSQIVNDFQKGDIAEGYSVSREKKESFPLTVTSAQKNPTAFYLCASSITDTQYFGPGTRLTVL.

The chain joins TRBV18 to TRBJ2-3; D remains ambiguous. V was trimmed by 0 bases and J by 5 bases, leaving 12 bases between them. Germline-derived CDR1 and CDR2 are KGHSH and LQKENI. This CDR3 comprises 15 residues. The CDR3 spells CASSPPSTPGDTQYF. The DNA of the CDR3 is TGTGCCAGCTCACCACCATCAACTCCAGGAGATACGCAGTATTTT.

V usage is TRBV7-3 and J usage is TRBJ2-3, with D unclear. V gave up 2 bases and J gave up 5 bases, with 8 bases separating them. The CDR3 spans 13 residues. Germline values: CDR1 SGHTA, CDR2 FQGTGA. The CDR3 region has the DNA TGTGCCAGCAGCTTAGGGTCAATAGATACGCAGTATTTT. This encodes CASSLGSIDTQYF. Based on the CDR3 plus reference TRBV7-3 and TRBJ2-3, the full variable domain is GAGVSQTPSNKVTEKGKYVELRCDPISGHTALYWYRQSLGQGPEFLIYFQGTGAADDSGLPNDRFFAVRPEGSVSTLKIQRTERGDSAVYLCASSLGSIDTQYFGPGTRLTVL.

V is TRBV2 and J is TRBJ2-1; TRBD2 aligns across 11 bases. The CDR3 has 13 residues. Trimming cost V 7 bases and J 8 bases; bases outside gene matches: 4. Germline values: CDR1 SNHLY, CDR2 FYNNEI. The CDR3 loop is CASNLLAGDEQFF. The CDR3 nucleotides read TGTGCCAGCAACCTACTAGCGGGAGATGAGCAGTTCTTC.

The V and J genes are TRBV10-1 and TRBJ2-1; a weak D match, TRBD2 (6 bases). V lost 0 bases, J lost 6 bases, and 12 bases lay in between. The CDR3 extends over 15 amino acids. The germline V gene has CDR1 WNHNN and CDR2 SYGVQD (reference sequence). CDR3 coding DNA: TGCGCCAGCAGTGAGTCGGGGCGGAGGGGCAATGAGCAGTTCTTC. Protein sequence: CASSESGRRGNEQFF.

This chain joins TRBV6-6 and TRBJ1-4; weak D call: TRBD1 (5 bases). Per germline, CDR1 MNHNY and CDR2 SVGAGI (reference sequence). Deletions cut 6 bases from V and 0 bases from J, with 11 bases between. The length of the CDR3 is 15 residues. The CDR3: CASRQTVATNEKLFF. The CDR3 DNA reads as TGTGCCAGCAGGCAGACAGTTGCAACTAATGAAAAACTGTTTTTT.

A word on this clone: Likely a read error: the CDR3 ends without its conserved phenylalanine or tryptophan. It is unclear where the CDR3 begins or ends on the DNA, so no DNA is shown, and the CDR3 is as TCRdb lists it. The gene calls are TRBV5-1 and TRBJ1-1; the table's D call TRBD1 went unverified against the DNA. CDR1 is SGHRS and CDR2 is YFSETQ in the germline V gene. With termini counted, the CDR3 has 9 amino acids. CDR3 sequence: CASPGTGRV.

The chain links TRBV27 to TRBJ2-5; D unresolved. The germline V gene has CDR1 MNHEY and CDR2 SMNVEV (reference sequence). The CDR3 covers 15 residues. Trimming removed 5 bases from V and 5 bases from J, with 18 bases in between. The CDR3 here is CASSRKGGLVETQYF. The CDR3 region has the DNA TGTGCCAGCAGTCGGAAGGGTGGTTTAGTGGAGACCCAGTACTTC.

The chain uses TRBV27 and TRBJ1-5; no reliable D call. Trimming removed 3 bases from V and 0 bases from J, with 6 bases in between. The CDR3 has 14 amino acids. Per the germline V gene, CDR1 is MNHEY and CDR2 is SMNVEV (reference sequence). The CDR3 DNA reads TGTGCCAGCAGTTTTAGAGATAGCAATCAGCCCCAGCATTTT. Translation: CASSFRDSNQPQHF.

The chain joins TRBV7-2 to TRBJ1-2; 7 bases are shared with TRBD1. In germline, CDR1 is SGHTA, CDR2 FQGNSA. The V gene end was trimmed by 5 bases and the J gene end by 4 bases; junction bases not matched to a gene: 10. This CDR3 spans 15 amino acids. The CDR3 DNA follows: TGTGCCAGCAGCGATCCCGGCAGGGGGTCCTATGGCTACACCTTC. Protein product: CASSDPGRGSYGYTF.

The rearrangement joins TRBV18 to TRBJ2-1; D gene unclear. CDR3 length: 13 residues. The V end lost 0 bases, the J end lost 9 bases, and 9 bases lay between the germline ends. Germline CDR1 is KGHSH and CDR2 is LQKENI. In DNA form, the CDR3 reads TGTGCCAGCTCACCACCGATGGGTGGTGAGCAGTTCTTC. Protein sequence: CASSPPMGGEQFF.

The chain uses TRBV19 and TRBJ2-2; possibly TRBD1 for D (6 bases). V was shortened by 7 bases and J by 0 bases, with 18 bases between the two germline ends. Germline values: CDR1 LNHDA, CDR2 SQIVND (reference sequence). The CDR3 covers 17 residues. CDR3 bases: TGTGCCAGTAAGGGGGTGATATTCCCCGCGAACACCGGGGAGCTGTTTTTT. Its protein product is CASKGVIFPANTGELFF.

The rearrangement joins TRBV6-5 to TRBJ2-5; TRBD1 might be the D (6 bases). The CDR3 length is 14 residues. Germline CDR1 and CDR2: MNHEY and SVGAGI. V was clipped by 5 bases and J by 2 bases, with 12 bases between them. The CDR3 sequence is CASSLSGTQETQYF. Written as DNA, the CDR3 is TGTGCCAGCAGTCTCTCCGGGACACAAGAGACCCAGTACTTC.

CDR3 coding DNA: TGTGCCAGTAGTATGAATCAGGGGGTCTCTGGAAACACCATATATTTT. Residues: CASSMNQGVSGNTIYF. V usage is TRBV19 and J usage is TRBJ1-3; 7 nucleotides align to TRBD1. V gave up 3 bases and J gave up 0 bases; unmatched junction bases: 5. This CDR3 region has 16 residues. The germline CDR1 and CDR2 sequences are LNHDA and SQIVND (reference sequence). The whole variable domain, filled in from reference TRBV19 and TRBJ1-3, reads DGGITQSPKYLFRKEGQNVTLSCEQNLNHDAMYWYRQDPGQGLRLIYYSQIVNDFQKGDIAEGYSVSREKKESFPLTVTSAQKNPTAFYLCASSMNQGVSGNTIYFGEGSWLTVV.

For the CDR3, the DNA is TGTGCCAGCAGTTTGGGACAGGGCTACGAGCAGTACGTC. This sequence encodes CASSLGQGYEQYV. J is TRBJ2-7 and V is TRBV28; 9 nucleotides line up with TRBD1. Germline trimming cut 3 bases from V and 3 bases from J; bases unmatched to any gene: 0. The CDR3 is 13 residues long. Germline loops: CDR1 MDHEN, CDR2 SYDVKM.

The chain is built from TRBV7-3 and TRBJ1-6; D is ambiguous. Germline V CDR1 and CDR2: SGHTA, FQGTGA. The V end was cut by 6 bases, the J end by 8 bases, with 11 bases between. The CDR3 is 13 amino acids. DNA of the CDR3: TGTGCCAGCAGTACCGACGGTTATTCACCCCTCCACTTT. The encoded protein is CASSTDGYSPLHF.

V is TRBV4-1 and J is TRBJ1-1; D may be TRBD1 (6 bases). The germline V gene encodes CDR1 MGHRA and CDR2 YSYEKL. This CDR3 comprises 15 residues. Trimming pared 0 bases from V and 2 bases from J, leaving 10 bases between. Here the CDR3 reads CASSQDRGANTEAFF. For the CDR3, the DNA is TGCGCCAGCAGCCAAGATAGGGGGGCAAACACTGAAGCTTTCTTT.

This clone occurred once. The chain has TRBV13 and TRBJ2-7; D unclear. CDR1 and CDR2 (germline): PRHDT, FYEKMQ (reference sequence). The V end was cut by 5 bases, the J end by 2 bases, with 13 bases between. This CDR3 is 14 amino acids long. The CDR3 DNA is TGTGCCAGCAGCATCAGGCCCCGCGCCTACGAGCAGTACGTC. Amino acid sequence: CASSIRPRAYEQYV.

The CDR3 protein is CASSLDRQGSSPLHF. DNA for the CDR3: TGCGCCAGCAGCCTTGATCGGCAGGGTAGTTCACCCCTCCACTTT. This chain joins TRBV4-3 and TRBJ1-6; tentative D call: TRBD1 (5 bases). CDR1 is LGHNA, CDR2 YSLEER, per germline. Deletions cut 4 bases from V and 9 bases from J, with 16 bases between. The CDR3 contains 15 residues.

This chain joins TRBV5-6 and TRBJ1-1, with TRBD1 identical over 7 bases. V trimming: 2 bases; J trimming: 6 bases; junction bases outside the gene matches: 7. This CDR3 comprises 14 residues. CDR1 and CDR2 from the germline V gene are SGHDT and YYEEEE. The CDR3 DNA sequence: TGTGCCAGCAGCTTTATAAATCAGGGGGCTGAAGCTTTCTTT. Translating it yields CASSFINQGAEAFF.

The chain has TRBV6-2 or TRBV6-3 and TRBJ2-2; D may be TRBD1 or TRBD2 (6 bases each). Trimming took off 5 bases at V and 0 bases at J, with 10 bases between the two ends. Per germline, CDR1 MNHEY and CDR2 SVGEGT. The CDR3 is 15 residues long. CDR3 loop: CASSLGGANTGELFF. CDR3 nucleotides: TGTGCCAGCAGTCTGGGGGGCGCGAACACCGGGGAGCTGTTTTTT.

The chain couples TRBV11-2 to TRBJ2-2; 8 positions match TRBD2. The CDR3 has 16 residues. Losses at the gene ends were 1 base for V and 5 bases for J; bases not matched to a gene: 6. Germline CDR1 and CDR2: SGHAT and FQNNGV. In DNA form, the CDR3 reads TGTGCCAGCAGCTTAGTTGTAGCGGGATTAACCGGGGAGCTGTTTTTT. Protein product: CASSLVVAGLTGELFF.

CDR3 sequence reads: CASSLFAGEQFF. CDR3 in DNA: TGTGCCAGCAGCTTGTTTGCGGGTGAGCAGTTCTTC. The gene calls are TRBV11-2 and TRBJ2-1; D might be TRBD2 (5 bases). This CDR3 has 12 amino acids. V lost 3 bases, J lost 9 bases, and 9 bases lay in between. CDR1 and CDR2 from the germline V gene are SGHAT and FQNNGV.

This clone was counted a few times. The V call is TRBV2, the J call TRBJ2-7, with D possibly matching TRBD2 (6 bases). Per germline, CDR1 SNHLY and CDR2 FYNNEI. This CDR3 has 12 amino acids. The ends were cut back, 2 bases at V and 6 bases at J, with 8 bases in the middle. CDR3 region: CASSEWRGEQYV. The CDR3 bases are TGTGCCAGCAGTGAATGGAGGGGCGAGCAGTACGTC.

The V call is TRBV5-1, the J call TRBJ1-2, with 9 positions matching TRBD1. The V gene's germline CDR1 is SGHRS and CDR2 YFSETQ. The V and J ends lost 4 bases and 6 bases, in that order; junction bases with no gene match: 10. The CDR3 sequence is 15 residues long. The CDR3 region has the DNA TGCGCCAGCAGCCCCTCTGGGACAGGGTCCCATGGCTACACCTTC. Its translation: CASSPSGTGSHGYTF.